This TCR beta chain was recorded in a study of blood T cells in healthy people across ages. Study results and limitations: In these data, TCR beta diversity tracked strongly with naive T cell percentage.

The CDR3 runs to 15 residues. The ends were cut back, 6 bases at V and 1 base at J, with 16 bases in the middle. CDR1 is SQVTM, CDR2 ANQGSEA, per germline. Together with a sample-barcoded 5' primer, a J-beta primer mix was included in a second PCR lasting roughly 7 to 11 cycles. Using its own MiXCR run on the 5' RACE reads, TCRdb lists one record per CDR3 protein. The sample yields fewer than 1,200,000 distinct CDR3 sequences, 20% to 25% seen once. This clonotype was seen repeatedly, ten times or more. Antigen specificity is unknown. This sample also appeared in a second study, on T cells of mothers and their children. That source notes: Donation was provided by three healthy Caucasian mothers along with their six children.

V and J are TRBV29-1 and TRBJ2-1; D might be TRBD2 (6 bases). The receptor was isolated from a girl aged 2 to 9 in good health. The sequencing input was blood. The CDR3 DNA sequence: TGCAGCGTCCCCCCAGCGGGTGGTTCCTACAATGAGCAGTTCTTC. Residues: CSVPPAGGSYNEQFF.